One and the same sample provided the 3 T cell receptor beta chains below, sequenced in a study of CD8 T cells in ankylosing spondylitis. Whole-study findings and limits: A TCR beta motif made of fewer than ten highly homologous variants seemed typical of ankylosing spondylitis blood.

TCRdb processed the 5' RACE reads anew with MiXCR; each CDR3 protein has one entry. The sample lists fewer than 500,000 distinct CDR3 sequences, 25% to 30% seen once, with roughly 0.8% in the top ten. The antigens of these receptors remain unknown. The specimen sequenced was blood, either unsorted or a sorted T cell fraction (not recorded which). These receptor sequences come from a male donor with ankylosing spondylitis.

The chain combines TRBV7-9 with TRBJ1-1; D is undetermined. Trimming shortened V by 5 bases and J by 0 bases, and 16 bases separated the two germline ends. Germline-derived CDR1 and CDR2 are SEHNR and FQNEAQ (reference sequence). CDR3 length: 16 residues. The CDR3 nucleotides are TGTGCCAGCAGCCCAATACCCAACGAGGTGAACACTGAAGCTTTCTTT. It is translated as CASSPIPNEVNTEAFF.

This chain joins TRBV18 and TRBJ1-1; unclear D gene. This CDR3 is built from 14 residues. The V and J ends lost 6 bases and 1 base respectively, with 12 bases between them. From germline, CDR1 is KGHSH and CDR2 LQKENI. The DNA of the CDR3 is TGTGCCAGCTCCAACTTGGACCCGAACACTGAAGCTTTCTTT. Protein sequence: CASSNLDPNTEAFF.

The chain uses TRBV11-1 and TRBJ2-1, with 7 bases lining up with TRBD2. Germline trimming cut 5 bases from V and 3 bases from J; bases unmatched to any gene: 7. From germline, CDR1 is SGHAT and CDR2 FQDESV (reference sequence). CDR3 length: 15 amino acids. The chain's CDR3 is CASSARERDYNEQFF. The CDR3 DNA sequence: TGTGCCAGCAGCGCTCGGGAGCGGGACTACAATGAGCAGTTCTTC.